This TCR beta chain was sequenced during a study of Ad26.COV2.S vaccination and SARS-CoV-2 variants. This sample's treatment: approximately 18 received Ad26.COV2.S at low or high dose, single or two shots; 5 received placebo; per-sample allocation not given. Repertoires come from day 63 after the first vaccine or placebo injection. TCRdb's table, derived via immunoSEQ multiplex PCR, lists solely in-frame clones and lacks some. The sample lists under 600,000 clones; about nine tenths were seen once. Trimming removed 7 bases at V and 0 bases at J, with 9 bases between. This CDR3 has 14 residues. CDR1 is LNHDA and CDR2 is SQIVND in the germline V gene (reference sequence).

Here the sequenced sample was peripheral blood, taken in a trial of Ad26.COV2.S vaccine versus placebo. This TCR came from a person between 18 and 65 years old who received the Ad26.COV2.S COVID-19 vaccine or a placebo. The rearrangement links TRBV19 to TRBJ2-2; D remains ambiguous. This chain's CDR3 is CASKGSPNTGELFF. The CDR3 nucleotides read TGTGCCAGTAAGGGCAGTCCGAACACCGGGGAGCTGTTTTTT.